This T cell receptor beta chain was identified in a study of T cells in narcolepsy. Study-level results: Autoreactive clone sequences were missing from some blood memory CD4+ repertoires.

Notes on this clone: Its target is not known.

Profiled with immunoSEQ multiplex PCR; TCRdb holds only in-frame clones, not every one. The sample carries under 35,000 clones, 75% to 85% recorded once. The length of the CDR3 is 17 residues. V shed 0 bases and J shed 1 base, with 16 bases lying between them. CDR1 is SGHDT, CDR2 YYEEEE, per germline. The chain is built from TRBV5-6 and TRBJ1-2; D possibly corresponds to TRBD1 (6 bases). The sequenced material came from CD45RA- memory CD4+ T cells from PBMCs. The sequence was obtained from a human donor with narcolepsy. The CDR3 nucleotides read TGTGCCAGCAGCTTGGACCCGGACAGCCGGCGTAACTATGGCTACACCTTC. The encoded protein is CASSLDPDSRRNYGYTF.